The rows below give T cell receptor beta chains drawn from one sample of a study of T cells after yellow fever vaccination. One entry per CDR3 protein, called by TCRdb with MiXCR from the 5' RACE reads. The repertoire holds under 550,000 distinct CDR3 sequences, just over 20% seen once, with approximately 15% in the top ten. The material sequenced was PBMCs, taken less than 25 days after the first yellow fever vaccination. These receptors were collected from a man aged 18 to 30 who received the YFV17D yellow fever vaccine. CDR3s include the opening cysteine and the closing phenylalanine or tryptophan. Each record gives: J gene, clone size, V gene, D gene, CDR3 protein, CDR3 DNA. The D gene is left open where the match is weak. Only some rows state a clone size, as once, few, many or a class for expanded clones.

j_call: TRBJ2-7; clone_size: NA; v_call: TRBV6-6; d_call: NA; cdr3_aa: CASSQPSTWEQYF; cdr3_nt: TGTGCCAGCTCTCAACCCTCGACGTGGGAGCAGTACTTC
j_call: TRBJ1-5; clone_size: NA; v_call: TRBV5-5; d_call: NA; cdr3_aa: CASSGSSYSNQPQHF; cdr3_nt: TGTGCCAGCTCGGGCAGCTCATATAGCAATCAGCCCCAGCATTTT
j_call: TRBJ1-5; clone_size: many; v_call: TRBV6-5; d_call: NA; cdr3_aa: CASSLQDSNQPQHF; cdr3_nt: TGTGCCAGCAGTTTACAGGATAGCAATCAGCCCCAGCATTTT
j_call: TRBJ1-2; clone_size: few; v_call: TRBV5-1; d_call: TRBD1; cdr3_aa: CASSFVGQGYGYTF; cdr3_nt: TGCGCCAGCAGCTTTGTTGGACAGGGGTATGGCTACACCTTC
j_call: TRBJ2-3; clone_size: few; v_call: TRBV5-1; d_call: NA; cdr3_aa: CASSLVRGVTDTQYF; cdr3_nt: TGCGCCAGCAGCTTGGTCCGCGGAGTCACAGATACGCAGTATTTT
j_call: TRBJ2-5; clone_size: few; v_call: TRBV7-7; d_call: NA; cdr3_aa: CASRTHYRRCETQYF; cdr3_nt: TGTGCTAGCAGAACACATTACAGACGGTGTGAGACCCAGTACTTC
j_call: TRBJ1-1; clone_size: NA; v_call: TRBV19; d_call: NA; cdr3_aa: CASSISGLATEAFF; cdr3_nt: TGTGCCAGTAGTATTTCCGGGTTGGCCACTGAAGCTTTCTTT
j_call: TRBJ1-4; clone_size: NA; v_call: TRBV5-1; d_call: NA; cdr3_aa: CASSLDVLTNEKLFF; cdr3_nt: TGCGCCAGCAGCTTGGATGTATTAACTAATGAAAAACTGTTTTTT
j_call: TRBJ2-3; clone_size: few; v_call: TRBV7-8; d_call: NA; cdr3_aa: CASSLRFGGTQYF; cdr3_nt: TGTGCCAGCAGCTTACGGTTCGGGGGAACGCAGTATTTT
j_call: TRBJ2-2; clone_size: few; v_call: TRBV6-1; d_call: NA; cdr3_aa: CASSQYSGGTGELFF; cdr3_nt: TGTGCCAGCAGTCAATACAGTGGGGGCACCGGGGAGCTGTTTTTT
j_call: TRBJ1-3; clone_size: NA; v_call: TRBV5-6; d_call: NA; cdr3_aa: CASSLDGAAGNTIYF; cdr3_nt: TGTGCCAGCAGCTTGGACGGGGCGGCGGGGAACACCATATATTTT
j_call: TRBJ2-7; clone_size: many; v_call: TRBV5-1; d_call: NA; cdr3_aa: CASSLEGDSGGLEYF; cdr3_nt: TGCGCCAGCAGCTTGGAGGGTGATTCCGGAGGTTTGGAGTACTTC
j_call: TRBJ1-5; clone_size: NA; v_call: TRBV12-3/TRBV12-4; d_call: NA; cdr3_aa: CASRMDNQPQHF; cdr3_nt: TGTGCCAGCAGGATGGACAATCAGCCCCAGCATTTT
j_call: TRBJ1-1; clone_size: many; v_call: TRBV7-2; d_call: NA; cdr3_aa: CASRIITGYTEAFF; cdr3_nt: TGTGCCAGCCGCATAATTACAGGGTACACTGAAGCTTTCTTT
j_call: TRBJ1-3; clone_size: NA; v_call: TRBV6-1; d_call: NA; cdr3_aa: CASRDHRDAGNTIYF; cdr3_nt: TGTGCCAGCAGGGACCACCGGGACGCTGGAAACACCATATATTTT
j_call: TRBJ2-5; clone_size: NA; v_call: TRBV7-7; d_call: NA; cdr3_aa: CASSWRGGETQYF; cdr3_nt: TGTGCTAGCAGCTGGAGGGGCGGGGAGACCCAGTACTTC
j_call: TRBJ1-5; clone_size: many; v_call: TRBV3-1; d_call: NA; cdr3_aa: CASTYQPQHF; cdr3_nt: TGTGCCAGCACATACCAGCCCCAGCATTTT
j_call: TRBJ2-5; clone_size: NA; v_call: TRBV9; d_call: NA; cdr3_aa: CASSVAGLSLETQYF; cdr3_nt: TGTGCCAGCAGCGTAGCAGGGCTTTCCTTGGAGACCCAGTACTTC
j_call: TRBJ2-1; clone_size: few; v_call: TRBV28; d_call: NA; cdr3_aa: CASNLGFKYNEQFF; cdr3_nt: TGTGCCAGCAACCTGGGCTTTAAGTACAATGAGCAGTTCTTC
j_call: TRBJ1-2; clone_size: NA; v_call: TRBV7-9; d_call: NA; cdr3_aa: CASSLDRVRSGYTF; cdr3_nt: TGTGCCAGCAGCTTAGACAGGGTTCGGAGTGGCTACACCTTC
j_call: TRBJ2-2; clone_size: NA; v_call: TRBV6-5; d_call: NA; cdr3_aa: CASSSYRDPGELFF; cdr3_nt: TGTGCCAGCAGTTCATACAGGGACCCCGGGGAGCTGTTTTTT
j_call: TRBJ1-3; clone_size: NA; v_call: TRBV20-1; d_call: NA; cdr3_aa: CSARVSVSGNTIYF; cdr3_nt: TGCAGTGCTAGGGTCAGCGTCTCTGGAAACACCATATATTTT
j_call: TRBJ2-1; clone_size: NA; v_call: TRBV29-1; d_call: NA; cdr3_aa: CSVEDPGLRSLEQFF; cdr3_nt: TGCAGCGTTGAAGATCCCGGACTCCGGAGCCTTGAGCAGTTCTTC
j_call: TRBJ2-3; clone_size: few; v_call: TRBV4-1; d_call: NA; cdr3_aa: CASSQVGAGTDTQYF; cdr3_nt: TGCGCCAGCAGCCAAGTGGGGGCTGGCACAGATACGCAGTATTTT
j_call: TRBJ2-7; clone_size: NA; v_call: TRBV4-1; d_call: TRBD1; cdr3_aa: CASSQIGQALEQYF; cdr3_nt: TGCGCCAGCAGCCAAATTGGACAGGCGCTCGAGCAGTACTTC
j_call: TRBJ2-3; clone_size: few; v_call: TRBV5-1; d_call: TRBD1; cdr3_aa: CASSFRRIVHGTGQDTQYF; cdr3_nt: TGCGCCAGCAGCTTTCGCAGGATCGTCCACGGGACAGGTCAAGATACGCAGTATTTT
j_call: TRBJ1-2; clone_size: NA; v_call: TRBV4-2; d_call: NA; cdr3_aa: CASSHRDLTTTVNYGYTF; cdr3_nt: TGTGCCAGCAGCCATAGGGACCTTACCACCACCGTTAACTATGGCTACACCTTC
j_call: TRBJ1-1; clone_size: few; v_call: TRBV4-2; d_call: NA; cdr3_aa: CASSHGAQNTEAFF; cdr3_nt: TGTGCCAGCAGCCATGGCGCCCAAAACACTGAAGCTTTCTTT
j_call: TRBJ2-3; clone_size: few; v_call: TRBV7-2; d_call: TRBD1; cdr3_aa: CASSFGTGGPTDTQYF; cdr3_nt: TGTGCCAGCAGCTTCGGGACAGGGGGACCCACAGATACGCAGTATTTT
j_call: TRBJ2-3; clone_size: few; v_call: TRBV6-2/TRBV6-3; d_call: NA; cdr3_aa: CASSRQRRLQKTDTQYF; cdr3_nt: TGTGCCAGCAGTAGACAACGACGGCTCCAGAAGACAGATACGCAGTATTTT
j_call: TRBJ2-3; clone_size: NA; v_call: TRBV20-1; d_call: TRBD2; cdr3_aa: CSARDLFGAGDRTDTQYF; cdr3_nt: TGCAGTGCTAGAGATCTTTTTGGAGCGGGGGACCGCACAGATACGCAGTATTTT
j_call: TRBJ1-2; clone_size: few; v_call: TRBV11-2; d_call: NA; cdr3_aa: CASSLAARGRGYTF; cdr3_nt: TGTGCCAGCAGCTTAGCCGCCAGGGGCCGTGGCTACACCTTC
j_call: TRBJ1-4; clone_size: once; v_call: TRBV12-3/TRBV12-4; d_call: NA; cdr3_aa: CASGFGEKLFF; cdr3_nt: TGTGCCAGCGGTTTTGGGGAAAAACTGTTTTTT
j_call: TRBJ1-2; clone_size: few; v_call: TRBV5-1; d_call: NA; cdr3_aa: CASSTDSPYGYTF; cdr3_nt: TGCGCCAGCAGCACGGACAGCCCCTATGGCTACACCTTC
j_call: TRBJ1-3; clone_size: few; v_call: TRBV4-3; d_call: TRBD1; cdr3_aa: CASSQDQAGGRNTIYF; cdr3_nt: TGCGCCAGCAGCCAAGATCAGGCAGGGGGAAGAAACACCATATATTTT
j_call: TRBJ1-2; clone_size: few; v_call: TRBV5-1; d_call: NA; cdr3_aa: CASSSNHEGTGYGYTF; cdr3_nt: TGCGCCAGCAGCTCCAACCATGAGGGAACGGGGTATGGCTACACCTTC
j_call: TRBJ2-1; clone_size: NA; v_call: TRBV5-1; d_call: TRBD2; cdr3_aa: CASSLNNRGGYNEQFF; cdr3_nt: TGCGCCAGCAGCTTGAATAACCGGGGGGGGTACAATGAGCAGTTCTTC
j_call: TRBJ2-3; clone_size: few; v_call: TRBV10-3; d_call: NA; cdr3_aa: CAIRAGTDTQYF; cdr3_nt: TGTGCCATCAGGGCGGGCACAGATACGCAGTATTTT
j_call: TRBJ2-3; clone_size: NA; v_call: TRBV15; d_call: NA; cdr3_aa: CATSPGTATWDTLYF; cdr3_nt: TGTGCCACCAGCCCGGGGACGGCTACCTGGGATACGCTGTATTTT
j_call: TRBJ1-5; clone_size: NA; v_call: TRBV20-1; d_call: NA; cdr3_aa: CSARYGREPQHF; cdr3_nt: TGCAGTGCTAGATATGGAAGAGAGCCCCAGCATTTT
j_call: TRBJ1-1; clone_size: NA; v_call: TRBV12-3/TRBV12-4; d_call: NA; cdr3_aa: CASTPMQGNTEAFF; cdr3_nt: TGTGCCAGCACGCCAATGCAGGGGAACACTGAAGCTTTCTTT
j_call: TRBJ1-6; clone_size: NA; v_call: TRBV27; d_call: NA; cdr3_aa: CASSVRNNSPLHF; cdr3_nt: TGTGCCAGCAGTGTCCGGAATAATTCACCCCTCCACTTT
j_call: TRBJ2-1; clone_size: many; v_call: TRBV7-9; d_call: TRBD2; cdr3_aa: CASSLAPGGSYNEQFF; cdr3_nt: TGTGCCAGCAGCTTAGCTCCGGGGGGGTCCTACAATGAGCAGTTCTTC
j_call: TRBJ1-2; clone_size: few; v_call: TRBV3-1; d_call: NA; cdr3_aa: CASSPIDSFYGYTF; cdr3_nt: TGTGCCAGCAGCCCAATCGACAGTTTCTATGGCTACACCTTC
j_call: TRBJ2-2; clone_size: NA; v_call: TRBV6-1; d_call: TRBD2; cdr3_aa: CASSQRLAGEGELFF; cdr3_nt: TGTGCCAGCAGTCAAAGGCTAGCGGGGGAAGGGGAGCTGTTTTTT
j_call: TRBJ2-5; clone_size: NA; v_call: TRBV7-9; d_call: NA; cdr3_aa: CASSHLGAETQYF; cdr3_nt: TGTGCCAGCAGCCATCTCGGCGCCGAGACCCAGTACTTC
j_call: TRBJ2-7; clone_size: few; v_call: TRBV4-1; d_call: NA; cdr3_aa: CASSQQGGSYEQYF; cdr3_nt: TGCGCCAGCAGCCAACAGGGAGGCTCCTACGAGCAGTACTTC
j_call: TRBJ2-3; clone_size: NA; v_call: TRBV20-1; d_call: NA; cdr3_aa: CSARPSRGTDTQYF; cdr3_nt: TGCAGTGCTAGACCATCGAGGGGCACAGATACGCAGTATTTT
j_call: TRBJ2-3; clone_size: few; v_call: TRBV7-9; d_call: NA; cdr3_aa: CASSLLGAGDTQYF; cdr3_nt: TGTGCCAGCAGCTTATTAGGGGCCGGAGATACGCAGTATTTT
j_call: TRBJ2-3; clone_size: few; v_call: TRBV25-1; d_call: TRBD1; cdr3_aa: CAMDRHGDDTQYF; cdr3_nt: TGTGCCATGGACAGGCACGGCGATGATACGCAGTATTTT
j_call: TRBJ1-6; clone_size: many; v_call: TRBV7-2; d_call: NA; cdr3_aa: CASMPPGHPNSPLHF; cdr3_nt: TGTGCCAGCATGCCCCCGGGACATCCCAATTCACCCCTCCACTTT
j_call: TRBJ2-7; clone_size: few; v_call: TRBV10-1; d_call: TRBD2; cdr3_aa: CASSESLAGTYEQYF; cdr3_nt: TGCGCCAGCAGTGAGTCCCTAGCGGGGACCTACGAGCAGTACTTC
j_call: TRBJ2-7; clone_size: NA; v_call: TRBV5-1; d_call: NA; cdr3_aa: CASSLAGGQTYEQYF; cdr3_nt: TGCGCCAGCAGCTTGGCCGGGGGGCAGACCTACGAGCAGTACTTC
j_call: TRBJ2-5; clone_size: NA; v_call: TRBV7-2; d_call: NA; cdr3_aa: CASSIGQSIETQYF; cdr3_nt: TGTGCCAGCAGCATAGGACAGAGCATAGAGACCCAGTACTTC
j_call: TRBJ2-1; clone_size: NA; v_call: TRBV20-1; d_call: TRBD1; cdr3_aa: CSARPHGQGHRGSEQFF; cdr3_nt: TGCAGTGCTAGACCCCATGGACAGGGCCATAGGGGGAGTGAGCAGTTCTTC
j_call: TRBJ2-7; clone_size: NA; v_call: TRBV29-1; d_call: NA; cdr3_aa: CSVETSLGSSYEQYF; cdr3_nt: TGCAGCGTTGAGACATCTTTGGGAAGCTCCTACGAGCAGTACTTC
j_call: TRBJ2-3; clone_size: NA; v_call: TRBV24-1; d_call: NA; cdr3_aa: CATSDHPTDTQYF; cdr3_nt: TGTGCCACCAGTGATCACCCCACAGATACGCAGTATTTT
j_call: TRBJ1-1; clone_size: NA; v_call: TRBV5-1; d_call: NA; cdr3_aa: CASSSDTGMNTEAFF; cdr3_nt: TGCGCCAGCAGCTCTGACACCGGTATGAACACTGAAGCTTTCTTT
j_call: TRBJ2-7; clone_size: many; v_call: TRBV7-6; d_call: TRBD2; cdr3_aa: CASSLVSAGGSYEQYF; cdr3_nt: TGTGCCAGCAGCTTAGTTTCCGCGGGGGGGTCCTACGAGCAGTACTTC